A selection of T cell receptor beta chains follows, all from one sample in a study of blood T cell repertoires in COVID-19. TCRdb's copy holds only in-frame clones and misses some; the assay was immunoSEQ multiplex PCR. The sample gives 200,000 or so clones, 79% of which show up once; about 18% is in the top ten. The sample was peripheral blood. The receptors here all came from a man aged 60 to 75 with active or convalescent COVID-19. The CDR3 runs from the conserved cysteine through the conserved F or W. D genes are given only for firm matches. Some rows have no size entry. The others give once, few or many, or a class for an expanded clone.

D gene,J gene,V gene,clone size,CDR3 DNA,CDR3 protein
TRBD2,TRBJ2-2,TRBV27,.,TGTGCCAGCAGTGGGACTAGCGGGAGTTCAGGGGAGCTGTTTTTT,CASSGTSGSSGELFF
TRBD1,TRBJ1-2,TRBV7-8,.,TGTGCCAGCAGCTTAGTAGGGGACAGGGTATCCTTCTTTGGCTACACCTTC,CASSLVGDRVSFFGYTF
TRBD1,TRBJ2-2,TRBV28,.,TGTGCCAGCAGATATCCAGGGGGCAACGGGGAGCTGTTTTTT,CASRYPGGNGELFF
.,TRBJ1-1,TRBV2,.,TGTGCCAGCAGAGGGTGGGTCAGGGGAGATAACACTGAAGCTTTCTTT,CASRGWVRGDNTEAFF
TRBD2,TRBJ2-2,TRBV28,.,TGTGCCAGCAGTTCCCCCACTAGCGGGGACACCGGGGAGCTGTTTTTT,CASSSPTSGDTGELFF
.,TRBJ1-2,TRBV7-2,many,TGTGCCAGCAGCCCGGACAGTAACTATGGCTACACCTTC,CASSPDSNYGYTF
.,TRBJ2-1,TRBV3-1/TRBV3-2,.,TGTGCCAGCAGCCCCCGGAGGGGTGAGCAGTTCTTC,CASSPRRGEQFF
.,TRBJ2-5,TRBV19,once,TGTGCCAGTAGTACGGGGGACTTGGGACAAGAGACCCAGTACTTC,CASSTGDLGQETQYF
TRBD2,TRBJ2-1,TRBV18,.,TGTGCCAGCTCACCGACTAGCGGGCCTTACAATGAGCAGTTCTTC,CASSPTSGPYNEQFF
TRBD1,TRBJ1-4,TRBV28,.,TGTGCCAGCGGCCGGGACAGGGGGCCGGCAACTAATGAAAAACTGTTTTTT,CASGRDRGPATNEKLFF
TRBD2,TRBJ2-7,TRBV5-1,.,TGCGCCAGCAGCCCCCAAGCGGGAGGGTACTACGAGCAGTACTTC,CASSPQAGGYYEQYF
TRBD1,TRBJ1-3,TRBV7-8,.,TGTGCCAGCAGCCAGGGGGATGGCGGCTCGTCTGGAAACACCATATATTTT,CASSQGDGGSSGNTIYF
TRBD1,TRBJ1-4,TRBV29-1,few,TGCAGCGTTGACGGACAGGACATGGAATCTAATGAAAAACTGTTTTTT,CSVDGQDMESNEKLFF
TRBD1,TRBJ1-1,TRBV3-1/TRBV3-2,.,TGTGCCAGCAGCCAGGGATTACAGGGGCCGAACACTGAAGCTTTCTTT,CASSQGLQGPNTEAFF
TRBD1,TRBJ1-4,TRBV7-9,.,TGTGCCAGCAGCTTATCCGGGACAGGAGATGAAAAACTGTTTTTT,CASSLSGTGDEKLFF
TRBD1,TRBJ1-5,TRBV10-3,.,TGTGCCATCAGTGAGCTTCAGGGGGGCAATCAGCCCCAGCATTTT,CAISELQGGNQPQHF
TRBD1,TRBJ2-4,TRBV18,.,TGTGCCAGCTCACCACCAAGTCCGGGACAGGGAAACATTCAGTACTTC,CASSPPSPGQGNIQYF
.,TRBJ1-6,TRBV9,.,TGTGCCAGCAGCCCAAGTACAGGGCCCCGGAATTCACCCCTCCACTTT,CASSPSTGPRNSPLHF
TRBD1,TRBJ2-1,TRBV18,.,TGTGCCAGCTCAAATCGACAGGGGGCGTTTTACAATGAGCAGTTCTTC,CASSNRQGAFYNEQFF
TRBD2,TRBJ2-1,TRBV10-3,.,TGTGCCATCAGTGATGGGGGTGGCGGGAGATCCTACAATAAGCAGTTCTTC,CAISDGGGGRSYNKQFF
.,TRBJ1-2,TRBV13,few,TGTGCCAGCAGCTTGGGGGGCTATGGCTACACCTTC,CASSLGGYGYTF
TRBD2,TRBJ2-1,TRBV6-6,.,TGTGCCAGCAGTCCGGGACTAGCGGGTCTACTGGTTTACTACAATGAGCAGTTCTTC,CASSPGLAGLLVYYNEQFF
.,TRBJ2-3,TRBV4-1,few,TGCGCCAGCAGCCGACGGACAGGCACAGATACGCAGTATTTT,CASSRRTGTDTQYF
.,TRBJ2-3,TRBV7-3,.,TGTGCCAGCAGCTTAATAGGGGTGGGGAGCACAGATACGCAGTATTTT,CASSLIGVGSTDTQYF
TRBD1,TRBJ1-3,TRBV27,few,TGTGCCAGCAGTCCGTGGGACAGGAAGAACACCATATATTTT,CASSPWDRKNTIYF
.,TRBJ2-4,TRBV3-1/TRBV3-2,.,TGTGCCAGCAGCCCAACAAGAGGAAGAGGCATTCAGTACTTC,CASSPTRGRGIQYF
TRBD1,TRBJ2-7,TRBV5-4,once,TGTGCCAGCAGCCCAACTGGGACAGAACGGTCTCTACGGATTTTC,CASSPTGTERSLRIF
TRBD1,TRBJ1-1,TRBV18,.,TGTGCCAGCTCTTCGACAGGGGAGATGGTGAACACTGAAGCTTTCTTT,CASSSTGEMVNTEAFF
TRBD1,TRBJ1-2,TRBV7-2,.,TGTGCCAGCAGCCTCGACAGGGGTATTACGGGCTACACCTTC,CASSLDRGITGYTF
.,TRBJ1-3,TRBV7-3,.,TGTGCCAGCAGCTCAAACTCTGGAAACACCATATATTTT,CASSSNSGNTIYF
TRBD1,TRBJ1-5,TRBV2,.,TGTGCCAGCAGTGAACTCAGGACAGGGAATCAGCCCCAGCATTTT,CASSELRTGNQPQHF
TRBD1,TRBJ1-1,TRBV27,.,TGTGCCAGCAGGACAGGGGGGTATCAAGGAGCTTTCTTT,CASRTGGYQGAFF
.,TRBJ1-3,TRBV5-1,.,TGCGCCAGCAGCGCGAGGGACTCTGGAAACACCATATATTTT,CASSARDSGNTIYF
.,TRBJ2-5,TRBV18,.,TGTGCCAGCTCACCACCCTCAGTAAAAGAGACCCAGTACTTC,CASSPPSVKETQYF
.,TRBJ2-1,TRBV12-3/TRBV12-4,.,TGTGCCAGCAGCCGACAGGTGAATGAGCAGTTCTTC,CASSRQVNEQFF
.,TRBJ2-7,TRBV7-9,.,TGTGCCAGCAGCTCTTTCTACGAGCAGTACTTC,CASSSFYEQYF
.,TRBJ2-7,TRBV3-1/TRBV3-2,once,TGTGCCAGCAGCCAAGCACAGAACGGGGACGAGCAGTACTTC,CASSQAQNGDEQYF